These 8 T cell receptor beta chains came from one sample sequenced in a study of stem cell transplantation in POMP-related autoinflammatory disease. Sequencing used immunoSEQ multiplex PCR; TCRdb keeps in-frame clones, though not all of them. The sample has about 68,000 clones, roughly 93% seen once. Specimen: CD4+ T cells from PBMCs, collected after stem cell transplantation. The source is a human patient with POMP-related autoinflammation and immune dysregulation (PRAID). The T cells may partly be graft donor cells.

The chain carries TRBV18 and TRBJ1-6, with unresolved D. Germline V gene lookup returns CDR1 KGHSH and CDR2 LQKENI. V lost 3 bases, J lost 7 bases, and 16 bases lay in between. The CDR3 is 16 amino acids. The CDR3 loop reads CASSPMPGELNSPLHF. The CDR3, as DNA: TGTGCCAGCTCACCCATGCCAGGCGAACTAAATTCACCCCTCCACTTT.

A single count supports this clone. The genes are TRBV6-6 and TRBJ1-4; unclear D gene. Trimming took 6 bases from V and 4 from J, leaving 6 bases between them. The CDR3 has 12 amino acids. Germline CDR1 and CDR2: MNHNY and SVGAGI (reference sequence). The CDR3 protein is CASSPINEKLFF. The CDR3 coding sequence is TGTGCCAGCAGCCCTATTAATGAAAAACTGTTTTTT.

The V gene is TRBV7-9, the J gene TRBJ2-3; D remains ambiguous. CDR1 and CDR2 (germline): SEHNR, FQNEAQ (reference sequence). The CDR3 loop spans 15 amino acids. The ends were cut back, 1 base at V and 0 bases at J, with 8 bases in the middle. Written as DNA, the CDR3 is TGTGCCAGCAGCTTAGTAGGGCCTAGCACAGATACGCAGTATTTT. Translating gives CASSLVGPSTDTQYF.

The V and J genes are TRBV5-4 and TRBJ2-5; no firm D call. V lost 1 base to trimming and J lost 2 bases, with 9 bases between them. CDR3 length: 14 residues. Germline CDR1 SGHNT, CDR2 YYREEE (reference sequence). The DNA of the CDR3 is TGTGCCAGCAGCTTGTGGTGGGGACAAGAGACCCAGTACTTC. Its protein product is CASSLWWGQETQYF.

The chain combines TRBV28 with TRBJ2-3, with 10 bases identical to TRBD2. J lost 7 bases, V lost 5 bases, and 6 bases had no gene match. This CDR3 contains 14 residues. In germline, CDR1 is MDHEN, CDR2 SYDVKM. CDR3 sequence: CASSRLAGANTQYF. The CDR3 bases are TGTGCCAGCAGTCGTCTAGCGGGAGCAAATACGCAGTATTTT. Combining the CDR3 with reference TRBV28 and TRBJ2-3 gives the whole variable domain DVKVTQSSRYLVKRTGEKVFLECVQDMDHENMFWYRQDPGLGLRLIYFSYDVKMKEKGDIPEGYSVSREKKERFSLILESASTNQTSMYLCASSRLAGANTQYFGPGTRLTVL.

The chain recombines TRBV5-6 with TRBJ2-1; 9 positions agree with TRBD2. Germline CDR1 is SGHDT and CDR2 is YYEEEE. Trimming took 3 bases from V and 6 from J; bases not matched to a gene: 13. This CDR3 contains 17 residues. The CDR3 spells CASSSVGQSGRINEQFF. For the CDR3, the DNA is TGTGCCAGCAGCTCCGTCGGTCAAAGCGGGAGGATCAATGAGCAGTTCTTC.

The chain links TRBV18 to TRBJ1-1; TRBD1 is a possible D gene (5 bases). V was cut by 3 bases and J by 1 base, with 15 bases left in between. The germline V gene encodes CDR1 KGHSH and CDR2 LQKENI. CDR3 length: 16 residues. CDR3 sequence: CASSPGVRTQNTEAFF. In DNA form, the CDR3 reads TGTGCCAGCTCACCTGGGGTGAGGACACAGAACACTGAAGCTTTCTTT.

This clone was detected once. The rearrangement links TRBV30 to TRBJ1-2; 7 nucleotides match TRBD1. CDR1 and CDR2 from the germline V gene are GTSNPN and SVGIG (reference sequence). Unmatched junction bases numbered 13, after V lost 8 bases and J lost 4 bases. There are 14 residues in the CDR3. As DNA, the CDR3 is TGTGCCGGAGATCCGGGACAGTATACCTATGGCTACACCTTC. Translating it yields CAGDPGQYTYGYTF.